This T cell receptor beta chain is drawn from a study of CD8+CD57+ T cells in acquired aplastic anemia. Looking at the study overall: Quantities of DNA derived from sorted CD4+ and CD8+ cells averaged approximately 3.5 ug.

Genomic DNA constituted the template upon which TCR beta VDJ and CDR3 profiling was performed. Using its own MiXCR run on the reads, TCRdb lists one record per CDR3 protein. The sample includes about 130,000 distinct CDR3 sequences, over 45% of them seen just once. As concerns this clonotype: Its target is not known.

The V gene lost 8 bases and the J gene lost 4 bases, with 12 bases spanning the gap. This CDR3 is built from 11 residues. CDR1 and CDR2 (germline): SQVTM, ANQGSEA. Overall study results and limits: Patients and controls shared fewer than 30 CD8+ CDR3 sequences. CD8+ Simpson's diversity showed no significant patient-control difference.

Sequenced sample: sorted CD4+, CD8+, or CD8+CD57+ T cells (not recorded which) from PBMCs. This chain links TRBV29-1 with TRBJ2-7, with D hard to call. This TCR derives from a human donor in good health, serving as a control. The CDR3, as DNA: TGCAGCTCCTCGTCGGGTTACGAGCAGTACTTC. Its translation: CSSSSGYEQYF.